This TCR beta chain was retrieved from a study of blood T cell repertoires in COVID-19. Study context: From the United States, Italy and Spain came samples of acute and convalescent COVID-19. PBMCs, B-cell-depleted T cells, or T cells were the source of the cDNA or gDNA that made up the material.

In the original analysis: Amplification of reference gene primers was used by the study to estimate nucleated cell counts. This table comes from immunoSEQ multiplex PCR, and its TCRdb copy is limited to in-frame clones, with some not included. From that table come the V and J calls and clone size; the DNA was used to work out D and trimming. The sample lists around 97,000 clones, around 88% seen once, with 3% to 3.5% in the top ten. The germline V and J ends were trimmed by 3 bases and 8 bases, with 11 bases remaining between them. CDR1 is KGHSH and CDR2 is LQKENI in the germline V gene. This CDR3 is 13 amino acids long.

The sequence was collected from a human donor in a cohort sampled during active COVID-19. The sample comprised peripheral blood. The rearrangement uses TRBV18 and TRBJ2-4, with a tentative D call TRBD2 (6 bases). CDR3 region: CASSPRGTDIQYF. CDR3 DNA: TGTGCCAGCTCACCCCGGGGGACCGACATTCAGTACTTC.